These T cell receptor beta chains were read from a single sample in a study of shared clonotypes between healthy human individuals. Only in-frame clones appear in the TCRdb table, and some are missing; sequencing was by immunoSEQ multiplex PCR. This sample has around 610,000 clones, with roughly 95% found just once. Sequenced material: naive CD8+ T cells sorted from blood. These receptor sequences come from a woman in her 30s in good health. The CDR3 runs from the conserved cysteine through the conserved F or W. The order of the fields is CDR3 protein, CDR3 DNA, J gene, CDR3 length, clone size, V gene, D gene. The D gene is left open where the match is weak. Expanded clones are given a class, and other clones once, few, many or no size at all.

CASNKGGGNQPQHF TGTGCCAGCAATAAAGGGGGAGGGAATCAGCCCCAGCATTTT TRBJ1-5 14 once TRBV5-6 NA
CASSSPDAFHHTIYF TGTGCCAGCAGCTCACCGGACGCCTTTCACCACACCATATATTTT TRBJ1-3 15 NA TRBV11-1 NA
CASRISYEQYF TGTGCCAGCAGGATCTCCTACGAGCAGTACTTC TRBJ2-7 11 NA TRBV2 NA
CASSSGQDKSYYNEQFF TGTGCCAGCAGCTCGGGACAGGACAAAAGTTATTACAATGAGCAGTTCTTC TRBJ2-1 17 once TRBV7-9 TRBD1
CASSSPDGGETQYF TGTGCCAGCAGCTCCCCCGACGGAGGGGAGACCCAGTACTTC TRBJ2-5 14 NA TRBV5-4 NA
CASSPRRDRGPHEQYF TGTGCCAGCAGTCCCCGCCGGGACAGGGGGCCCCACGAGCAGTACTTC TRBJ2-7 16 NA TRBV27 TRBD1
CASSQVSAIYEQYF TGCGCCAGCAGCCAAGTTAGCGCCATCTACGAGCAGTACTTC TRBJ2-7 14 NA TRBV4-1 NA
CASSPEVTAYEQYF TGTGCCAGCAGCCCAGAGGTTACGGCCTACGAGCAGTACTTC TRBJ2-7 14 NA TRBV7-2 NA
CASSPLMRERASYEQYF TGTGCCAGCAGCCCCCTGATGCGGGAGAGGGCCTCCTACGAGCAGTACTTC TRBJ2-7 17 once TRBV28 TRBD2
CASSSPGGTGLFEQYF TGTGCCAGCAGCTCCCCCGGAGGGACAGGCCTCTTCGAGCAGTACTTC TRBJ2-7 16 NA TRBV7-8 TRBD1
CASSDLEGREKLFF TGTGCCAGCAGTGACTTGGAAGGGCGAGAAAAACTGTTTTTT TRBJ1-4 14 NA TRBV6-1 NA
CASSRQGSTDTQYF TGTGCCAGTTCTAGACAGGGAAGCACAGATACGCAGTATTTT TRBJ2-3 14 NA TRBV19 TRBD1
CATSRDLGATDSNQPQHF TGTGCCACCAGCAGAGATTTGGGTGCGACAGATAGCAATCAGCCCCAGCATTTT TRBJ1-5 18 NA TRBV15 NA
CASSVRDRNQPQHF TGTGCCAGTAGTGTCCGGGACCGGAATCAGCCCCAGCATTTT TRBJ1-5 14 NA TRBV19 NA
CASSGGTGPGGYTF TGTGCCAGCAGCGGTGGGACAGGCCCCGGGGGCTACACCTTC TRBJ1-2 14 NA TRBV5-4 TRBD1
CASSETGARNQPQHF TGTGCCAGCAGTGAGACAGGCGCGAGGAATCAGCCCCAGCATTTT TRBJ1-5 15 NA TRBV2 NA
CASSLPGGKQFF TGCGCCAGCAGCCTCCCGGGGGGTAAGCAGTTCTTC TRBJ2-1 12 NA TRBV4-1 TRBD2
CASSLYQETQYF TGTGCCAGCAGCCTGTACCAAGAGACCCAGTACTTC TRBJ2-5 12 NA TRBV14 NA
CASSVDLAGNTEAFF TGTGCCAGCAGCGTAGACCTTGCGGGGAACACTGAAGCTTTCTTT TRBJ1-1 15 NA TRBV9 NA
CASSLDQGLSDQETQYF TGTGCCAGCAGCTTAGACCAGGGATTAAGCGATCAAGAGACCCAGTACTTC TRBJ2-5 17 NA TRBV11-2 NA
CASRLQGTDAEQYF TGTGCCAGCAGGCTACAGGGGACAGATGCCGAGCAGTACTTC TRBJ2-7 14 NA TRBV2 TRBD1
CASSLARVQGNTEAFF TGTGCCAGCAGCTTAGCGCGGGTGCAGGGGAACACTGAAGCTTTCTTT TRBJ1-1 16 NA TRBV7-8 NA
CASSQVGATNYGYTF TGTGCCAGCAGCCAAGTGGGAGCGACTAACTATGGCTACACCTTC TRBJ1-2 15 NA TRBV4-2 NA
CASSLYQSDIYGYTF TGTGCCAGCAGTTTATATCAGTCCGACATCTATGGCTACACCTTC TRBJ1-2 15 NA TRBV27 NA
CASSAGVEQYF TGTGCCAGCAGCGCCGGGGTGGAGCAGTACTTC TRBJ2-7 11 NA TRBV9 NA
CASTSRSNPYEQYF TGTGCCAGTACCTCGCGGTCCAACCCTTACGAGCAGTACTTC TRBJ2-7 14 NA TRBV6-6 NA
CASSFGTAYEQYF TGTGCCAGCAGCTTTGGGACCGCCTACGAGCAGTACTTC TRBJ2-7 13 NA TRBV11-2 NA
CASSLAGHSTDGNTIYF TGTGCCAGCAGCTTAGCGGGACACAGCACAGACGGAAACACCATATATTTT TRBJ1-3 17 NA TRBV7-6 NA
CASSDPTGGGPPFGTDTQYF TGCGCCAGCAGTGATCCGACAGGGGGGGGCCCGCCCTTTGGCACAGATACGCAGTATTTT TRBJ2-3 20 NA TRBV10-2 TRBD1
CASSLVWPDGLVHEQFF TGTGCCAGCAGCTTAGTTTGGCCAGACGGTCTGGTACATGAGCAGTTCTTC TRBJ2-1 17 NA TRBV7-9 NA
CATSRDEGGVGVYEQYF TGTGCCACCAGCAGAGATGAGGGGGGTGTAGGAGTCTACGAGCAGTACTTC TRBJ2-7 17 NA TRBV15 NA
CASSLEFHNEQFF TGTGCCAGCAGCCTTGAGTTCCACAATGAGCAGTTCTTC TRBJ2-1 13 NA TRBV11-2 NA
CSVPAGLALSRSPGELFF TGCAGCGTTCCCGCGGGACTAGCTTTAAGTCGTTCACCCGGGGAGCTGTTTTTT TRBJ2-2 18 NA TRBV29-1 TRBD2